Below, 14 T cell receptor beta chains from the same sample are listed, as sequenced in a study of cytomegalovirus exposure and HLA in healthy donors. A multiplex PCR was run with 60 Vbeta primers and 13 Jbeta primers. Produced via immunoSEQ multiplex PCR; TCRdb's table is partial and in-frame only. The table has about 140,000 clones, 75% seen once; the top ten hold about 3.1%. Sample: PBMCs. These receptors were collected from a man aged 35-49 years in good health and CMV-seronegative.

A word on this clone: One end of the junction fails to match germline, which may point to a read error. Other DNA sequences from this sample encode an identical CDR3 as well. The chain recombines TRBV7-6 with TRBJ1-2; D is possibly TRBD1 (5 bases). The CDR3 spans 13 residues. The germline gives CDR1 SGHVS, CDR2 FNYEAQ. The DNA of the CDR3 is TGCGCCAGCAGCTTCCCCCCCGGACAACTTTCCACCTTC. Encoded protein: CASSFPPGQLSTF.

CDR3 nucleotide sequence: TGTGCCAGCAGTTGGGGACAGACCACAGATACGCAGTATTTT. This encodes CASSWGQTTDTQYF. The genes are TRBV5-6 and TRBJ2-3; 7 bases are shared with TRBD1. CDR1 is SGHDT, CDR2 YYEEEE, per germline. The CDR3 contains 14 residues. With 5 bases clipped from V and 2 bases from J, the junction kept 5 bases outside the gene matches.

V usage is TRBV7-2 and J usage is TRBJ2-3, with a tentative D call TRBD2 (6 bases). The CDR3 covers 14 residues. Trimming removed 5 bases from V and 2 bases from J, with 11 bases in between. CDR1 SGHTA and CDR2 FQGNSA come from the germline V gene. The CDR3 region is CASSLGLFTDTQYF. CDR3 bases: TGTGCCAGCAGCCTGGGACTTTTCACAGATACGCAGTATTTT.

This sequence joins TRBV7-9 and TRBJ1-4; no definite D call. V was cut by 5 bases and J by 8 bases, with 15 bases left in between. Germline CDR1 SEHNR, CDR2 FQNEAQ (reference sequence). CDR3 length: 14 amino acids. CDR3 amino acids: CASSPRGRQEKLFF. CDR3 bases: TGTGCCAGCAGCCCCCGAGGGAGGCAAGAAAAACTGTTTTTT.

The CDR3: CASSNSSLADEGAGELFF. The CDR3 nucleotides read TGTGCCAGCAGCAACAGCTCCCTAGCGGACGAAGGGGCCGGGGAGCTGTTTTTT. V usage is TRBV21-1 and J usage is TRBJ2-2; the listed D gene, TRBD2, was not tested against the DNA. TRBV21-1 is labeled a pseudogene. The CDR3 length is 18 residues.

The chain uses TRBV7-2 and TRBJ1-1; perhaps TRBD1 as D (5 bases). The CDR3 has 15 amino acids. Trimming removed 1 base from V and 4 bases from J, with 13 bases in between. Germline loops: CDR1 SGHTA, CDR2 FQGNSA. Written as DNA, the CDR3 is TGTGCCAGCAGCTTAGGCGGAGGGGTGCGCACTGAAGCTTTCTTT. Amino acids: CASSLGGGVRTEAFF. The full variable domain, completed using reference TRBV7-2 and TRBJ1-1, is GAGVSQSPSNKVTEKGKDVELRCDPISGHTALYWYRQSLGQGLEFLIYFQGNSAPDKSGLPSDRFSAERTGGSVSTLTIQRTQQEDSAVYLCASSLGGGVRTEAFFGQGTRLTVV.

V usage is TRBV5-1 and J usage is TRBJ1-5; D remains ambiguous. Germline loops: CDR1 SGHRS, CDR2 YFSETQ. V was cut by 4 bases and J by 1 base, with 9 bases left in between. The CDR3 has 14 amino acids. CDR3 region: CASSETGSNQPQHF. CDR3 nucleotide sequence: TGCGCCAGCAGCGAAACGGGGAGCAATCAGCCCCAGCATTTT.

This clone was observed once. V and J are TRBV10-2 and TRBJ2-5; 8 bases agree with TRBD2. The germline V gene has CDR1 WSHSY and CDR2 SAAADI. The CDR3 loop spans 14 amino acids. V dropped 6 bases and J dropped 5; count of bases not matched to a gene: 8. The CDR3 sequence: CASSHGTSWETQYF. The CDR3 DNA follows: TGCGCCAGCAGCCACGGGACTAGTTGGGAGACCCAGTACTTC.

The chain is built from TRBV15 and TRBJ2-3; TRBD2 aligns across 10 bases. Unmatched junction bases numbered 8, after V lost 0 bases and J lost 2 bases. The CDR3 contains 18 residues. Looked up from germline, CDR1 is LNHNV and CDR2 is YYDKDF (reference sequence). Here the CDR3 DNA reads TGTGCCACCAGCAGAGACCTAGCGGGGGAGACTTTCACAGATACGCAGTATTTT. Translated, it gives CATSRDLAGETFTDTQYF. The full variable domain, rest sourced from reference TRBV15 and TRBJ2-3, is DAMVIQNPRYQVTQFGKPVTLSCSQTLNHNVMYWYQQKSSQAPKLLFHYYDKDFNNEADTPDNFQSRRPNTSFCFLDIRSPGLGDTAMYLCATSRDLAGETFTDTQYFGPGTRLTVL.

The chain joins TRBV18 to TRBJ2-2; TRBD2 matches at 7 bases. Trimming cost V 3 bases and J 7 bases; bases outside gene matches: 8. The CDR3 is 15 amino acids. CDR1 is KGHSH, CDR2 LQKENI, per germline. The CDR3 region has the DNA TGTGCCAGCTCACCGGATGGGCTAGCGGACGGGGAGCTGTTTTTT. It encodes CASSPDGLADGELFF.

The chain links TRBV6-1 to TRBJ1-5; TRBD1 agrees at 8 bases. The CDR3 sequence is 15 residues long. Trimming at V came to 5 bases and at J to 6 bases, leaving 9 bases not matched to a gene. Per the germline V gene, CDR1 is MNHNS and CDR2 is SASEGT. In DNA, the CDR3 is TGTGCCAGCAGTACCGGACAGGGAGGACTTCAGCCCCAGCATTTT. Its protein product is CASSTGQGGLQPQHF.

The J gene is TRBJ1-2, the V gene TRBV9, with 8 bases lining up with TRBD1. Per the germline V gene, CDR1 is SGDLS and CDR2 is YYNGEE. Unmatched junction bases numbered 8, after V lost 0 bases and J lost 4 bases. This CDR3 has 16 amino acids. The CDR3 is CASSVAPGGSAYGYTF. The CDR3 bases are TGTGCCAGCAGCGTAGCTCCAGGGGGCTCGGCCTATGGCTACACCTTC.

This clone has more than one count but fewer than ten. The chain is built from TRBV23-1 and TRBJ2-2; 10 nucleotides line up with TRBD1. TRBV23-1 is assigned to the ORF class and has an uncertain function. V was clipped by 3 bases and J by 4 bases; unmatched bases: 5. CDR3 length: 16 amino acids. The CDR3, as DNA: TGCGCCAGCAGTCAGAGGGACAGGGGTAGCACCGGGGAGCTGTTTTTT. It is translated as CASSQRDRGSTGELFF.

The chain links TRBV11-2 to TRBJ2-5; 9 bases line up with TRBD1. The CDR3 consists of 16 residues. V shed 5 bases, J shed 6 bases, and the junction held 13 bases outside the gene matches. Germline V gene sequence: CDR1 SGHAT, CDR2 FQNNGV. CDR3 region: CASSPGPGTGRQTQYF. The CDR3 DNA follows: TGTGCCAGCAGCCCCGGTCCCGGGACAGGGCGCCAGACCCAGTACTTC.